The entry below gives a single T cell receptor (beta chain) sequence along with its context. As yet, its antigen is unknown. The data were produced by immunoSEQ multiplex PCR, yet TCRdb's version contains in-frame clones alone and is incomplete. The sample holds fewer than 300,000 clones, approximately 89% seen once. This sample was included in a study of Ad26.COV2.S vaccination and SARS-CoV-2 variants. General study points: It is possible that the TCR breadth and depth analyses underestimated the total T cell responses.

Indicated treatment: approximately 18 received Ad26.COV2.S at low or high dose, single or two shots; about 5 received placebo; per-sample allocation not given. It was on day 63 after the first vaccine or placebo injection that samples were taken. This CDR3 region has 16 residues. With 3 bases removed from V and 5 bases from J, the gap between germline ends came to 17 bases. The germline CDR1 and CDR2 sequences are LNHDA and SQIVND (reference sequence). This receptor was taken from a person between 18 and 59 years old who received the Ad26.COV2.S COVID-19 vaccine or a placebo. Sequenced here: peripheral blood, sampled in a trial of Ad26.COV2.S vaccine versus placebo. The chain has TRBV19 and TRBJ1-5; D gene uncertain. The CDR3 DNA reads TGTGCCAGTAGTATTTTGGAGGTTAGGCGGGATCAGCCCCAGCATTTT. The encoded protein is CASSILEVRRDQPQHF.